These 13 T cell receptor beta chains were sequenced from one sample in a study of T cells in pancreatic ductal adenocarcinoma. Libraries were prepared by immunoSEQ multiplex PCR; TCRdb keeps only in-frame clonotypes and omits some of them. The sample records about 100,000 clones, around 96% being singletons. Surgery without prior neoadjuvant therapy was the treatment of the selected pancreatic ductal adenocarcinoma patients. Sequencing was done on a sample of PBMCs. These TCRs come from a human donor with pancreatic ductal adenocarcinoma.

J is TRBJ2-2 and V is TRBV10-3; 7 bases map to TRBD1. The trim removed 4 bases at V and 3 bases at J, leaving 2 bases unmatched. Germline-derived CDR1 and CDR2 are ENHRY and SYGVKD. This CDR3 region has 14 residues. The CDR3 DNA is TGTGCCATCAGTGGCCAGGGGGACACCGGGGAGCTGTTTTTT. It codes for CAISGQGDTGELFF.

The chain has TRBV28 and TRBJ1-5; D call uncertain. The CDR3 loop spans 14 amino acids. Germline values: CDR1 MDHEN, CDR2 SYDVKM. The V end lost 2 bases, the J end lost 0 bases, and 5 bases lay between the germline ends. The CDR3 reads CASSLGPSNQPQHF. CDR3 nucleotide sequence: TGTGCCAGCAGTTTAGGGCCTAGCAATCAGCCCCAGCATTTT.

J is TRBJ2-5 and V is TRBV7-9; 9 nucleotides line up with TRBD2. The CDR3 consists of 16 residues. The J segment lost 5 bases and the V segment lost 3 bases, leaving 10 bases of the junction unmatched. The germline V gene encodes CDR1 SEHNR and CDR2 FQNEAQ (reference sequence). The CDR3 region has the DNA TGTGCCAGCAGCTTTGGGTTGGCGGGAGGGACGGAGACCCAGTACTTC. Amino acid sequence: CASSFGLAGGTETQYF.

V gene TRBV10-3 combines with J gene TRBJ2-7; 12 bases are shared with TRBD2. V was clipped by 7 bases and J by 3 bases; unmatched bases: 7. CDR3 length: 15 residues. Germline V gene data show CDR1 as ENHRY and CDR2 as SYGVKD. This CDR3 reads CAINAGLAGNYEQYF. DNA for the CDR3: TGTGCCATCAACGCTGGACTAGCGGGAAACTACGAGCAGTACTTC.

The gene calls are TRBV27 and TRBJ2-4; D is possibly TRBD1 (6 bases). Germline V gives CDR1 MNHEY, CDR2 SMNVEV (reference sequence). Trimming took 4 bases from V and 12 from J, leaving 10 bases between them. The CDR3 has 11 residues. The CDR3 nucleotides read TGTGCCAGCAGTTCCGGACAGAATCAGTACTTC. Its protein product is CASSSGQNQYF.

V is TRBV6-6 and J is TRBJ2-3, with D hard to call. There are 14 residues in the CDR3. V lost 4 bases, J lost 1 base, and 9 bases lay in between. Germline V gene lookup returns CDR1 MNHNY and CDR2 SVGAGI (reference sequence). The CDR3 sequence: CASSLESRTDTQYF. The CDR3 region has the DNA TGTGCCAGCAGTTTAGAATCACGCACAGATACGCAGTATTTT.

The chain uses TRBV7-2 and TRBJ2-3; perhaps TRBD2 as D (5 bases). Between the trimmed V and J ends, which lost 5 bases and 1 base, there was a span of 7 bases. In germline, CDR1 is SGHTA, CDR2 FQGNSA. The CDR3 extends over 13 amino acids. The CDR3 DNA reads TGTGCCAGCAGCCCCGGGGGCACAGATACGCAGTATTTT. Translating gives CASSPGGTDTQYF.

This clone has a single count. The chain links TRBV11-2 to TRBJ2-7, with a possible D match to TRBD2 (6 bases). V was pared by 1 base and J by 0 bases, with 10 bases between. The CDR3 is 15 residues long. CDR1 is SGHAT, CDR2 FQNNGV, per germline. The CDR3 here is CASSLVGGDSYEQYF. CDR3 nucleotides: TGTGCCAGCAGCTTAGTGGGGGGAGACTCCTACGAGCAGTACTTC.

This clone was seen just once. The chain carries TRBV5-1 and TRBJ1-2; 7 positions agree with TRBD1. In germline, CDR1 is SGHRS, CDR2 YFSETQ. The V and J ends lost 7 bases and 4 bases, in that order; junction bases with no gene match: 13. The CDR3 consists of 15 residues. The CDR3 DNA reads as TGCGCCAGCTCCGTTAACAGGGGCGCTGGCTATGGCTACACCTTC. It is translated as CASSVNRGAGYGYTF.

In its sample, this clone was seen once. The chain combines TRBV27 with TRBJ2-3; TRBD2 agrees at 9 bases. Trimming cost V 4 bases and J 2 bases; bases outside gene matches: 4. The CDR3 has 15 amino acids. Germline lookup yields CDR1 MNHEY and CDR2 SMNVEV (reference sequence). The CDR3 spells CASSYLAGNTDTQYF. CDR3 sequence (DNA): TGTGCCAGCAGTTACCTAGCGGGGAACACAGATACGCAGTATTTT.

This clone was seen once. The J gene is TRBJ2-2, the V gene TRBV9; D uncertain. This CDR3 comprises 15 residues. V lost 0 bases to trimming and J lost 2 bases, with 8 bases between them. Germline lookup yields CDR1 SGDLS and CDR2 YYNGEE. The CDR3 DNA is TGTGCCAGCAGCGTAGACGCGGCCAACACCGGGGAGCTGTTTTTT. Its translation: CASSVDAANTGELFF.

V gene TRBV5-6 combines with J gene TRBJ1-3; D is undetermined. Germline CDR1 reads SGHDT; CDR2 reads YYEEEE. There are 16 residues in the CDR3. V dropped 3 bases and J dropped 2 bases, with 15 bases sitting between them. CDR3 nucleotides: TGTGCCAGCAGCTCTTCGGTGGTTCCGACTGGAAACACCATATATTTT. Translated: CASSSSVVPTGNTIYF.

The J gene is TRBJ2-5, the V gene TRBV27; possibly TRBD2 for D (5 bases). The CDR3 covers 14 residues. Looked up from germline, CDR1 is MNHEY and CDR2 is SMNVEV (reference sequence). V shed 6 bases and J shed 5 bases, with 16 bases lying between them. The CDR3 reads CASRKDFPGETQYF. The CDR3 nucleotides read TGTGCCAGCAGAAAGGACTTCCCGGGGGAGACCCAGTACTTC.